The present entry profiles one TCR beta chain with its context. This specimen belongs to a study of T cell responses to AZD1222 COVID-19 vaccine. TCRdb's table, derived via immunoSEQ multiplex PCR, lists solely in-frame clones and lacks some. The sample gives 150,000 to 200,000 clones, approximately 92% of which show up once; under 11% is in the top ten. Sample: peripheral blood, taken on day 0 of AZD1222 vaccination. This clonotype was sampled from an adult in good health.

In DNA, the CDR3 is TGTGCCAGCAGTTTCCCTGGGACAGGGGGCGCTTCAGGAAACACCATATATTTT. Translated, it gives CASSFPGTGGASGNTIYF. The V and J genes are TRBV27 and TRBJ1-3, with 12 bases lining up with TRBD1. In germline, CDR1 is MNHEY, CDR2 SMNVEV (reference sequence). The V segment lost 3 bases and the J segment 4 bases; nucleotides outside the gene matches: 10. The CDR3 consists of 18 residues.